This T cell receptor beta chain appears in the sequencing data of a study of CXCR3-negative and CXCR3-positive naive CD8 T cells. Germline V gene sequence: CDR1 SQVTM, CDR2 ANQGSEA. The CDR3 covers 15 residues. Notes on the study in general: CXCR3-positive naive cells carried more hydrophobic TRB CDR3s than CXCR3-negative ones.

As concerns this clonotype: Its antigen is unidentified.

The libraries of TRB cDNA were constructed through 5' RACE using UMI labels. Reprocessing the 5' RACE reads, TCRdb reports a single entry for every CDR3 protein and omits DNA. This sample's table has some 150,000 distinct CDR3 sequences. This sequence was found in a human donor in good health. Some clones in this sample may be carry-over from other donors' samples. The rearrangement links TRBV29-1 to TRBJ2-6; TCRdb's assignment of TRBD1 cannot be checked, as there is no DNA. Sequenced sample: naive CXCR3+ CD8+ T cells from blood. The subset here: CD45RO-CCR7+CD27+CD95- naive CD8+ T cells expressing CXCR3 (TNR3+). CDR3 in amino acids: CSVETGAGGANVLTF.